This TCR beta chain was identified during a study of blood T cell repertoires in COVID-19. Generated by immunoSEQ multiplex PCR, the TCRdb table keeps only in-frame clones and is missing some. The sample contains 90,000 or so clones, 86% of which appear only once. Sample: peripheral blood. The sequence was collected from a human donor in a cohort sampled during active COVID-19.

The CDR3 loop reads CASSEASQGDTGELFF. The CDR3, as DNA: TGTGCCAGCAGTGAAGCTAGTCAGGGGGACACCGGGGAGCTGTTTTTT. V usage is TRBV2 and J usage is TRBJ2-2, with 7 positions matching TRBD1. V lost 0 bases, J lost 3 bases, and 4 bases stayed unmatched. The CDR3 runs to 16 residues. Germline lookup yields CDR1 SNHLY and CDR2 FYNNEI.